The clone carrying this TCR beta chain was seen once. Within the sample, other DNA sequences also encode this same CDR3. This sample is part of a study of blood T cell repertoires in COVID-19. CDR3 length equals 13 residues. Germline V gene lookup returns CDR1 MNHEY and CDR2 SVGAGI. The V end was cut by 0 bases, the J end by 5 bases, with 5 bases between. In the study's own analysis: From reference gene primer amplification, estimates of nucleated cell counts were derived. Data came from immunoSEQ multiplex PCR; TCRdb stores just in-frame clones and leaves some out. V and J calls and clone size are given by that table; D and trimming were obtained from the DNA. The sample holds around 270,000 clones, 75% to 90% seen once.

The rearrangement joins TRBV6-5 to TRBJ1-5; the D is unclear. The clonotype comes from a man in his thirties or forties with active or convalescent COVID-19. Sequenced: peripheral blood. The CDR3 loop reads CASSYSRDQPQHF. The DNA for the CDR3 is TGTGCCAGCAGTTACTCGAGGGATCAGCCCCAGCATTTT.